Below are 5 T cell receptor beta chains sequenced from a single sample in a study of cytomegalovirus exposure and HLA in healthy donors. PCR primers comprised 60 Vbeta and 13 Jbeta primers. Assay: immunoSEQ multiplex PCR; the TCRdb copy retains only in-frame clones and omits some. The sample shows around 140,000 clones, and around 1.5% sits with its ten largest clones. Sequencing was done on a sample of PBMCs. The receptors derive from a woman aged 40 to 50 in good health and CMV-seronegative.

The rearrangement links TRBV7-2 to TRBJ1-2; no definite D call. Germline V gene sequence: CDR1 SGHTA, CDR2 FQGNSA. The V gene lost 1 base and the J gene lost 6 bases, with 9 bases spanning the gap. This CDR3 spans 13 amino acids. As DNA, the CDR3 is TGTGCCAGCAGCTTAGGAAGGGAGGATGGCTACACCTTC. Encoded protein: CASSLGREDGYTF.

The chain links TRBV5-6 to TRBJ2-1; 10 positions agree with TRBD2. This CDR3 region has 19 residues. Trimming removed 2 bases from V and 0 bases from J; junction bases left unmatched: 11. Per germline, CDR1 SGHDT and CDR2 YYEEEE. As DNA, the CDR3 is TGTGCCAGCAGCTTCGGGACTAGCGCGGTTAGTAGCTCCTACAATGAGCAGTTCTTC. Its protein is CASSFGTSAVSSSYNEQFF.

The genes are TRBV19 and TRBJ1-5, with TRBD1 matching 7 bases. This CDR3 region has 15 residues. The germline CDR1 and CDR2 sequences are LNHDA and SQIVND (reference sequence). V was clipped by 10 bases and J by 6 bases; unmatched bases: 15. The CDR3 bases are TGTGCCACCACAGCAGGCCAGGGGGGAGGTCAGCCCCAGCATTTT. Protein sequence: CATTAGQGGGQPQHF.

The V and J genes are TRBV9 and TRBJ2-2; D unclear. The CDR3 covers 14 residues. Germline-derived CDR1 and CDR2 are SGDLS and YYNGEE. Trimming removed 6 bases at V and 0 bases at J, with 9 bases between. The CDR3 DNA follows: TGTGCCAGCAAACAGACCGCGAACACCGGGGAGCTGTTTTTT. Translation gives CASKQTANTGELFF.

The chain employs TRBV5-6 and TRBJ2-7; weak D call: TRBD1 (6 bases). Germline-derived CDR1 and CDR2 are SGHDT and YYEEEE. Trimming shortened V by 7 bases and J by 1 base, and 15 bases separated the two germline ends. This CDR3 is 14 amino acids long. This chain's CDR3 is CASGRGGFSYEQYF. CDR3 DNA sequence: TGTGCCAGCGGCAGGGGTGGGTTTTCCTACGAGCAGTACTTC.